These 20 T cell receptor beta chains were sequenced from one sample in a study of control samples from healthy donors and cancer patients. TCRdb's table, derived via immunoSEQ multiplex PCR, lists solely in-frame clones and lacks some. The sample records roughly 120,000 clones, around 89% being singletons. Sequenced: blood. The receptors here all came from a man aged 35 to 55 in good health.

This clone showed up just once. This chain's CDR3 is CASSESGFPGGTDTQYF. The CDR3 nucleotides read TGTGCCAGCAGTGAAAGCGGATTTCCGGGGGGCACAGATACGCAGTATTTT. The chain has TRBV6-4 and TRBJ2-3, with D maybe TRBD2 (6 bases). V was shortened by 3 bases and J by 1 base, with 17 bases between the two germline ends. The CDR3 is 17 amino acids. CDR1 and CDR2 from the germline V gene are MRHNA and SNTAGT.

V gene TRBV15 combines with J gene TRBJ1-2; D not resolved. This CDR3 has 16 residues. V lost 0 bases to trimming and J lost 3 bases, with 14 bases between them. The germline gives CDR1 LNHNV, CDR2 YYDKDF (reference sequence). CDR3 loop: CATSRERSSRDYGYTF. CDR3 in DNA: TGTGCCACCAGCAGAGAGAGAAGCTCAAGGGACTATGGCTACACCTTC.

This sequence joins TRBV5-5 and TRBJ2-7; perhaps D is TRBD1 or TRBD2 (5 bases each). Per the germline V gene, CDR1 is SGHKS and CDR2 is YYEKEE (reference sequence). The CDR3 contains 17 residues. Trimming stripped 1 base from V and 1 base from J, with 18 bases between. CDR3 nucleotides: TGTGCCAGCAGCTTGTCCGGGGCGGAGATGGCGTCCTACGAGCAGTACTTC. Amino acids: CASSLSGAEMASYEQYF.

V gene TRBV11-3 combines with J gene TRBJ2-6, with no clear D. Germline V gene lookup returns CDR1 SGHNT and CDR2 YENEEA. The V end was cut by 4 bases, the J end by 2 bases, with 12 bases between. CDR3 length: 16 residues. CDR3 bases: TGTGCCAGCAGCTCGTTCGTGCTAACTGGGGCCAACGTCCTGACTTTC. Its translation is CASSSFVLTGANVLTF.

The chain uses TRBV27 and TRBJ1-1; 9 bases fit TRBD1. V was clipped by 3 bases and J by 3 bases; unmatched bases: 11. CDR1 and CDR2 (germline): MNHEY, SMNVEV (reference sequence). CDR3 length: 17 amino acids. The DNA of the CDR3 is TGTGCCAGCAGTTTTTCCGGGACAGGGATTTGGGACACTGAAGCTTTCTTT. It encodes CASSFSGTGIWDTEAFF.

The chain combines TRBV15 with TRBJ1-2; D is possibly TRBD1 (5 bases). Per the germline V gene, CDR1 is LNHNV and CDR2 is YYDKDF (reference sequence). The ends were cut back, 10 bases at V and 2 bases at J, with 11 bases in the middle. The CDR3 loop spans 12 amino acids. This CDR3 reads CAIGQGNYGYTF. CDR3 DNA sequence: TGTGCCATTGGCCAGGGCAACTATGGCTACACCTTC.

CDR3 sequence reads: CASSLEDRLYTF. The CDR3 region has the DNA TGTGCCAGCAGCTTGGAGGACAGACTCTACACCTTC. V is TRBV7-9 and J is TRBJ1-2, with a possible D match to TRBD1 (6 bases). V lost 3 bases and J 10 bases, leaving 12 bases between the germline ends. The CDR3 has 12 residues. Germline CDR1 SEHNR, CDR2 FQNEAQ (reference sequence).

J is TRBJ2-2 and V is TRBV7-3; D perhaps matches TRBD1 (6 bases). CDR3 length: 14 residues. V lost 6 bases to trimming and J lost 6 bases, with 14 bases between them. Germline loops: CDR1 SGHTA, CDR2 FQGTGA. CDR3 in amino acids: CASSSQGRAGELFF. In nucleotides, the CDR3 is TGTGCCAGCAGTTCACAGGGCAGAGCCGGGGAGCTGTTTTTT.

The V call is TRBV9, the J call TRBJ2-7, with unresolved D. Germline CDR1 reads SGDLS; CDR2 reads YYNGEE. Deletions cut 3 bases from V and 2 bases from J, with 15 bases between. The length of the CDR3 is 15 residues. The CDR3, as DNA: TGTGCCAGCAGCGGCCATGAGACGGATACCTACGAGCAGTACTTC. Protein product: CASSGHETDTYEQYF.

This chain joins TRBV5-1 and TRBJ1-6; TRBD1 matches 9 bases. This CDR3 is built from 15 residues. Looked up from germline, CDR1 is SGHRS and CDR2 is YFSETQ. V lost 4 bases to trimming and J lost 9 bases; unmatched junction nucleotides: 8. The CDR3 loop reads CASSGGDRVASPLHF. Here the CDR3 DNA reads TGCGCCAGCAGCGGGGGGGACAGGGTGGCTTCACCCCTCCACTTT.

This chain joins TRBV5-1 and TRBJ1-6, with 7 positions matching TRBD1. CDR1 is SGHRS and CDR2 is YFSETQ in the germline V gene. The length of the CDR3 is 17 residues. Trimming cost V 4 bases and J 3 bases; bases outside gene matches: 10. The CDR3 sequence: CASSQGTENNYNSPLHF. CDR3 bases: TGCGCCAGCAGCCAAGGGACAGAAAATAACTATAATTCACCCCTCCACTTT.

This chain uses TRBV19 with TRBJ2-6; D not resolved. The CDR3 sequence is 16 residues long. The V gene's germline CDR1 is LNHDA and CDR2 SQIVND (reference sequence). V lost 4 bases and J 0 bases, leaving 10 bases between the germline ends. CDR3 protein: CASSREESSGANVLTF. Written as DNA, the CDR3 is TGTGCCAGTAGTAGAGAGGAGTCCTCTGGGGCCAACGTCCTGACTTTC.

The chain employs TRBV19 and TRBJ2-7; D call uncertain. This CDR3 contains 11 residues. V dropped 7 bases and J dropped 9 bases, with 13 bases sitting between them. CDR1 and CDR2 (germline): LNHDA, SQIVND (reference sequence). CDR3 region: CASTLDRGQYF. The CDR3, as DNA: TGTGCCAGTACCCTAGACCGTGGGCAGTACTTC.

The rearrangement links TRBV6-5 to TRBJ1-5, with D uncertain. V gave up 3 bases and J gave up 0 bases, with 3 bases separating them. This CDR3 spans 13 amino acids. CDR1 and CDR2 from the germline V gene are MNHEY and SVGAGI. The CDR3 DNA reads as TGTGCCAGCAGTTATAATAGCAATCAGCCCCAGCATTTT. Translation: CASSYNSNQPQHF.

This rearrangement joins TRBV24-1 to TRBJ2-7, with 11 bases that match TRBD2. The CDR3 runs to 13 residues. The trim removed 12 bases at V and 0 bases at J, leaving 3 bases unmatched. The germline gives CDR1 KGHDR, CDR2 SFDVKD. This CDR3 reads CAATSGDSYEQYF. The CDR3 DNA sequence: TGTGCCGCGACTAGCGGGGACTCCTACGAGCAGTACTTC.

V usage is TRBV29-1 and J usage is TRBJ2-7; D is unresolved. CDR3 length: 12 residues. Trimming took 4 bases from V and 3 from J, leaving 10 bases between them. Germline V gene lookup returns CDR1 SQVTM and CDR2 ANQGSEA. CDR3 in amino acids: CSVGSSSYEQYF. CDR3 nucleotides: TGCAGCGTTGGGAGTTCTAGCTACGAGCAGTACTTC.

This clone was counted between two and nine times. The chain is built from TRBV7-9 and TRBJ2-3; D is unresolved. In germline, CDR1 is SEHNR, CDR2 FQNEAQ (reference sequence). The CDR3 runs 11 residues. Trimming took 1 base from V and 7 from J, leaving 3 bases between them. The CDR3 region has the DNA TGTGCCAGCAGCTTAGAGCATACGCAGTATTTT. Translated: CASSLEHTQYF.

The chain uses TRBV9 and TRBJ2-5; tentatively, D is TRBD1 or TRBD2 (5 bases each). The CDR3 is 13 residues long. CDR1 and CDR2 from the germline V gene are SGDLS and YYNGEE. Trimming shortened V by 6 bases and J by 5 bases, and 14 bases separated the two germline ends. Here the CDR3 DNA reads TGTGCCAGCACCAGGGAGACGGGGGAGACCCAGTACTTC. It specifies CASTRETGETQYF.

The CDR3 DNA follows: TGTGCCTGGAGTGTAACCTACAATCAGCCCCAGCATTTT. This codes for CAWSVTYNQPQHF. The chain combines TRBV30 with TRBJ1-5; D gene ambiguous. The CDR3 runs to 13 residues. Germline lookup yields CDR1 GTSNPN and CDR2 SVGIG (reference sequence). The ends were cut back, 0 bases at V and 3 bases at J, with 6 bases in the middle. The whole variable domain, filled in from reference TRBV30 and TRBJ1-5, reads SQTIHQWPATLVQPVGSPLSLECTVEGTSNPNLYWYRQAAGRGLQLLFYSVGIGQISSEVPQNLSASRPQDRQFILSSKKLLLSDSGFYLCAWSVTYNQPQHFGDGTRLSIL.

This clone was found a few times. V and J are TRBV6-5 and TRBJ2-7; D perhaps matches TRBD1 (6 bases). There are 13 residues in the CDR3. Between the trimmed V and J ends, which lost 6 bases and 3 bases, there was a span of 12 bases. Germline V lookup: CDR1 MNHEY, CDR2 SVGAGI. Here the CDR3 DNA reads TGTGCCAGCAGCCGGGACACAGACTACGAGCAGTACTTC. This encodes CASSRDTDYEQYF.